Presented here are 31 T cell receptor beta chains from one specimen sequenced in a study of CD8+ T cells in alopecia areata. Sequencing templates came from extracted RNA that was reverse transcribed into cDNA. Sequencing used immunoSEQ multiplex PCR; TCRdb keeps in-frame clones, though not all of them. The table includes approximately 110,000 clones, 56% detected once. The treatment denotes: oral pan-JAK inhibitor, 5-10 mg twice daily. The starting material was CD4+ T cells sorted from blood, obtained at week 24, from a patient treated with tofacitinib. The receptor set was obtained from a human donor with alopecia areata.

The gene calls are TRBV9 and TRBJ2-5; D may be TRBD2 (5 bases). Germline CDR1 reads SGDLS; CDR2 reads YYNGEE. V lost 3 bases and J lost 5, with 11 bases in between. This CDR3 contains 13 residues. The CDR3 is CASSGGPGETQYF. DNA for the CDR3: TGTGCCAGCAGCGGTGGGCCGGGGGAGACCCAGTACTTC. The variable domain in full, with the rest retrieved from reference TRBV9 and TRBJ2-5, is DSGVTQTPKHLITATGQRVTLRCSPRSGDLSVYWYQQSLDQGLQFLIQYYNGEERAKGNILERFSAQQFPDLHSELNLSSLELGDSALYFCASSGGPGETQYFGPGTRLLVL.

The rearrangement uses TRBV5-1 and TRBJ2-1; D is unresolved. V lost 3 bases and J lost 5, with 24 bases in between. This CDR3 region has 18 residues. CDR1 is SGHRS and CDR2 is YFSETQ in the germline V gene. The CDR3 is CASSYEPVGIGLNNEQFF. CDR3 in DNA: TGCGCCAGCAGCTACGAACCCGTAGGGATCGGTTTGAACAATGAGCAGTTCTTC.

The chain combines TRBV19 with TRBJ1-6; D remains ambiguous. The CDR3 loop spans 11 amino acids. With 6 bases removed from V and 12 bases from J, the gap between germline ends came to 9 bases. Germline V gene data show CDR1 as LNHDA and CDR2 as SQIVND (reference sequence). The CDR3 here is CASRDPGPLHF. In DNA form, the CDR3 reads TGTGCCAGTAGGGATCCGGGACCCCTCCACTTT. Drawing the rest from reference TRBV19 and TRBJ1-6, the complete variable domain is DGGITQSPKYLFRKEGQNVTLSCEQNLNHDAMYWYRQDPGQGLRLIYYSQIVNDFQKGDIAEGYSVSREKKESFPLTVTSAQKNPTAFYLCASRDPGPLHFGNGTRLTVT.

The chain joins TRBV30 to TRBJ2-3, with a tentative D call TRBD2 (7 bases). This CDR3 contains 13 residues. The germline V and J ends were trimmed by 2 bases and 5 bases, with 11 bases remaining between them. Germline V CDR1 and CDR2: GTSNPN, SVGIG (reference sequence). In DNA form, the CDR3 reads TGTGCCTGGAGTAGGGGGGGAGGAGATACGCAGTATTTT. This codes for CAWSRGGGDTQYF.

This chain uses TRBV30 with TRBJ1-6; 9 positions match TRBD1. The germline gives CDR1 GTSNPN, CDR2 SVGIG (reference sequence). There are 12 residues in the CDR3. J gave up 11 bases and V 3 bases, and 2 bases lay outside the gene matches. As DNA, the CDR3 is TGTGCCTGGAGCGGACAGGGGACACCCCTCCACTTT. Its protein product is CAWSGQGTPLHF. Looking up the rest from reference TRBV30 and TRBJ1-6 gives the full variable domain: SQTIHQWPATLVQPVGSPLSLECTVEGTSNPNLYWYRQAAGRGLQLLFYSVGIGQISSEVPQNLSASRPQDRQFILSSKKLLLSDSGFYLCAWSGQGTPLHFGNGTRLTVT.

Only a few counts were recorded for this clone. The V call is TRBV7-2, the J call TRBJ1-2, with a possible D match to TRBD1 (6 bases). Per the germline V gene, CDR1 is SGHTA and CDR2 is FQGNSA. This CDR3 region has 13 residues. Between the trimmed V and J ends, which lost 6 bases and 2 bases, there was a span of 10 bases. CDR3 in DNA: TGTGCCAGCAGTAGACAGGAGAACTATGGCTACACCTTC. Residues: CASSRQENYGYTF.

This clone was seen more than once but under ten times. This sequence joins TRBV7-4 and TRBJ1-1, with 7 bases matching TRBD1. The CDR3 is 15 residues long. CDR1 is SGHVT, CDR2 SQSDAQ, per germline. The ends lost 5 bases at V and 1 base at J; junction bases unmatched: 7. The CDR3 protein is CASSVRTGANTEAFF. The CDR3 region has the DNA TGTGCCAGCAGCGTGCGGACAGGCGCGAACACTGAAGCTTTCTTT. The entire variable domain, with the rest obtained from reference TRBV7-4 and TRBJ1-1, is as follows: GAGVSQSPRYKVAKRGRDVALRCDSISGHVTLYWYRQTLGQGSEVLTYSQSDAQRDKSGRPSGRFSAERPERSVSTLKIQRTEQGDSAVYLCASSVRTGANTEAFFGQGTRLTVV.

Only a few counts were recorded for this clone. In DNA form, the CDR3 reads TGTGCCATCAGGGGGACTAGCGGACAAGAGACCCAGTACTTC. It translates to CAIRGTSGQETQYF. The gene calls are TRBV10-3 and TRBJ2-5, with 11 nucleotides matching TRBD2. J lost 2 bases, V lost 6 bases, and 2 bases had no gene match. The CDR3 consists of 14 residues. Germline V gene lookup returns CDR1 ENHRY and CDR2 SYGVKD.

There are a few counts of this clone. This chain links TRBV6-6 with TRBJ2-5; possibly TRBD2 for D (5 bases). Germline-derived CDR1 and CDR2 are MNHNY and SVGAGI (reference sequence). Trimming stripped 5 bases from V and 1 base from J, with 14 bases between. The CDR3 contains 15 residues. The CDR3 nucleotides are TGTGCCAGCAGTAGCCGGCGACTACTCCAAGAGACCCAGTACTTC. Residues: CASSSRRLLQETQYF.

The chain has TRBV9 and TRBJ2-2; 12 positions agree with TRBD2. Per the germline V gene, CDR1 is SGDLS and CDR2 is YYNGEE. There are 16 residues in the CDR3. V gave up 5 bases and J gave up 4 bases; unmatched junction bases: 6. The CDR3 spells CASRRLAGDLTGELFF. The CDR3 DNA is TGTGCCAGCAGGAGACTAGCGGGGGACCTCACCGGGGAGCTGTTTTTT.

The V call is TRBV9, the J call TRBJ2-6, with 7 positions matching TRBD1. V shed 5 bases, J shed 0 bases, and the junction held 8 bases outside the gene matches. The germline V gene encodes CDR1 SGDLS and CDR2 YYNGEE. The CDR3 is 17 residues long. CDR3 sequence: CASSPRGQDSGANVLTF. CDR3 nucleotides: TGTGCCAGCAGTCCCCGAGGACAGGACTCTGGGGCCAACGTCCTGACTTTC.

The CDR3 reads CASSLDVGGRETQYF. CDR3 DNA sequence: TGCGCCAGCAGCTTGGATGTAGGGGGGCGAGAGACCCAGTACTTC. The chain joins TRBV5-1 to TRBJ2-5, with D tentatively TRBD1 or TRBD2 (6 bases each). The germline V and J ends were trimmed by 0 bases and 4 bases, with 13 bases remaining between them. Per the germline V gene, CDR1 is SGHRS and CDR2 is YFSETQ. This CDR3 region has 15 residues.

The genes are TRBV5-1 and TRBJ1-2; D may be TRBD1 (5 bases). In germline, CDR1 is SGHRS, CDR2 YFSETQ. V gave up 4 bases and J gave up 6 bases, with 13 bases separating them. The CDR3 is 13 residues long. The DNA of the CDR3 is TGCGCCAGCAGCAGGCAGGGTAGGGATGGCTACACCTTC. It encodes CASSRQGRDGYTF.

V gene TRBV7-2 combines with J gene TRBJ1-2; D unresolved. V lost 6 bases to trimming and J lost 2 bases, with 10 bases between them. Germline-derived CDR1 and CDR2 are SGHTA and FQGNSA. The CDR3 has 13 residues. CDR3 nucleotide sequence: TGTGCCAGCAGTCCCTCCCCGAACTATGGCTACACCTTC. It is translated as CASSPSPNYGYTF.

This chain uses TRBV4-2 with TRBJ1-6; 7 nucleotides agree with TRBD1. CDR3 size: 16 residues. J lost 7 bases, V lost 2 bases, and 8 bases had no gene match. Germline V gene sequence: CDR1 LGHNA, CDR2 YNFKEQ. The CDR3 region has the DNA TGTGCCAGCAGCCAACGTAGACAGGGCGGGAATTCACCCCTCCACTTT. As protein: CASSQRRQGGNSPLHF.

The rearrangement uses TRBV15 and TRBJ2-7; D possibly corresponds to TRBD1 (6 bases). Trimming removed 4 bases from V and 0 bases from J, with 10 bases in between. The V gene's germline CDR1 is LNHNV and CDR2 YYDKDF (reference sequence). CDR3 length: 14 residues. The CDR3 DNA reads TGTGCCACCAGCACCCGGGACAACTCCTACGAGCAGTACTTC. This codes for CATSTRDNSYEQYF.

V gene TRBV7-8 combines with J gene TRBJ2-1, with D possibly being TRBD1 or TRBD2 (5 bases each). Germline assignment: CDR1 SGHVS and CDR2 FQNEAQ. CDR3 length: 16 residues. Deletions cut 5 bases from V and 3 bases from J, with 17 bases between. CDR3 loop: CASSPRAAQGYNEQFF. CDR3 DNA: TGTGCCAGCAGCCCGCGGGCGGCCCAGGGCTACAATGAGCAGTTCTTC.

The rearrangement joins TRBV25-1 to TRBJ1-2; D not certain. In germline, CDR1 is MGHDK, CDR2 SYGVNS. This CDR3 comprises 14 residues. V lost 3 bases to trimming and J lost 8 bases, with 16 bases between them. The CDR3 is CASSDRAPTGGYTF. The CDR3 nucleotides read TGTGCCAGCAGTGACCGGGCCCCGACGGGGGGCTACACCTTC.

The chain has TRBV29-1 and TRBJ1-2; 7 nucleotides align to TRBD1. The V gene's germline CDR1 is SQVTM and CDR2 ANQGSEA. The trim removed 3 bases at V and 0 bases at J, leaving 4 bases unmatched. CDR3 length equals 14 residues. The CDR3 DNA reads TGCAGCGTTGAGCCGACAGGGTCTAACTATGGCTACACCTTC. Translation gives CSVEPTGSNYGYTF.

Regarding this clone: Additional DNA sequences in this sample encode the identical CDR3. The rearrangement uses TRBV30 and TRBJ1-5; no reliable D call. CDR1 and CDR2 (germline): GTSNPN, SVGIG (reference sequence). This CDR3 is 13 amino acids long. V gave up 0 bases and J gave up 4 bases, with 7 bases separating them. For the CDR3, the DNA is TGTGCCTGGAGTGTAAGAGGAAATCAGCCCCAGCATTTT. This codes for CAWSVRGNQPQHF.

This clone appeared a few times. The V call is TRBV29-1, the J call TRBJ2-3; the D is unclear. Germline CDR1 SQVTM, CDR2 ANQGSEA. V dropped 2 bases and J dropped 1 base, with 4 bases sitting between them. The CDR3 totals 12 residues. CDR3: CSVESGTDTQYF. The CDR3 coding sequence is TGCAGCGTTGAATCAGGCACAGATACGCAGTATTTT.

The chain carries TRBV15 and TRBJ2-6; D unclear. Germline assignment: CDR1 LNHNV and CDR2 YYDKDF (reference sequence). The V gene lost 7 bases and the J gene lost 1 base, with 5 bases spanning the gap. CDR3 length equals 13 residues. This chain's CDR3 is CATKLSGANVLTF. In DNA, the CDR3 is TGTGCCACCAAGCTGTCTGGGGCCAACGTCCTGACTTTC.

This chain connects TRBV30 to TRBJ2-1; 16 nucleotides agree with TRBD2. The CDR3 extends over 14 amino acids. J lost 14 bases, V lost 0 bases, and 4 bases had no gene match. Germline V gene sequence: CDR1 GTSNPN, CDR2 SVGIG (reference sequence). As DNA, the CDR3 is TGTGCCTGGAGTGTGGGACTAGCGGGGGGGCGTGAGTTCTTC. Translating it yields CAWSVGLAGGREFF.

V is TRBV27 and J is TRBJ1-1; D not resolved. The length of the CDR3 is 14 residues. The V end lost 5 bases, the J end lost 0 bases, and 10 bases lay between the germline ends. Germline V CDR1 and CDR2: MNHEY, SMNVEV (reference sequence). The chain's CDR3 is CASSQFTMNTEAFF. CDR3 nucleotides: TGTGCCAGCAGTCAGTTTACAATGAACACTGAAGCTTTCTTT.

The genes are TRBV25-1 and TRBJ2-5; D is undetermined. The DNA matches TRBJ2-7 better at its end, which makes the J call doubtful. The V gene's germline CDR1 is MGHDK and CDR2 SYGVNS. The CDR3 spans 14 residues. CDR3 nucleotides: TGTGCCAGCAGTGCCCCAGGTCCGCTCTACGAGCAGTACTTC. Translating it yields CASSAPGPLYEQYF.

The chain employs TRBV29-1 and TRBJ1-5, with 9 bases that match TRBD1. The CDR3 covers 14 residues. J gave up 4 bases and V 5 bases, and 6 bases lay outside the gene matches. From germline, CDR1 is SQVTM and CDR2 ANQGSEA. This chain's CDR3 is CSVTSGTGNQPQHF. CDR3 bases: TGCAGCGTTACCTCCGGGACAGGGAATCAGCCCCAGCATTTT.

The chain combines TRBV5-4 with TRBJ2-7; no clear D gene. Germline CDR1 and CDR2: SGHNT and YYREEE (reference sequence). The length of the CDR3 is 14 residues. The ends were cut back, 3 bases at V and 2 bases at J, with 12 bases in the middle. CDR3 coding DNA: TGTGCCAGCAGCTCCCGGACCGGAACCTACGAGCAGTACTTC. This sequence encodes CASSSRTGTYEQYF. Looking up the rest from reference TRBV5-4 and TRBJ2-7 gives the full variable domain: ETGVTQSPTHLIKTRGQQVTLRCSSQSGHNTVSWYQQALGQGPQFIFQYYREEENGRGNFPPRFSGLQFPNYSSELNVNALELDDSALYLCASSSRTGTYEQYFGPGTRLTVT.

The V call is TRBV6-5, the J call TRBJ1-5, with D hard to call. The germline gives CDR1 MNHEY, CDR2 SVGAGI. The CDR3 runs 13 residues. V was clipped by 5 bases and J by 6 bases, with 11 bases between them. The CDR3 loop reads CASSVHWSQPQHF. CDR3 nucleotides: TGTGCCAGCAGTGTGCATTGGAGTCAGCCCCAGCATTTT.

This clone was detected only a few times. The rearrangement links TRBV5-1 to TRBJ2-1; TRBD1 matches at 7 bases. With 0 bases clipped from V and 5 bases from J, the junction kept 5 bases outside the gene matches. CDR1 and CDR2 from the germline V gene are SGHRS and YFSETQ. The CDR3 has 15 amino acids. CDR3 in DNA: TGCGCCAGCAGCTTGGCGGGACAGCCAAACAATGAGCAGTTCTTC. This codes for CASSLAGQPNNEQFF.

This chain connects TRBV11-2 to TRBJ2-7, with 9 positions matching TRBD2. CDR1 SGHAT and CDR2 FQNNGV come from the germline V gene. Trimming took 3 bases from V and 6 from J; bases not matched to a gene: 9. The CDR3 runs to 15 residues. CDR3 coding DNA: TGTGCCAGCAGCTTTATAGGCGGGGGGGCCGCCGAGCAGTACTTC. Its protein product is CASSFIGGGAAEQYF.

This clone was seen at least ten times. The rearrangement joins TRBV9 to TRBJ2-7; D could derive from TRBD1 or TRBD2 (6 bases each). The V end was cut by 0 bases, the J end by 2 bases, with 12 bases between. CDR3 length: 15 amino acids. CDR1 and CDR2 (germline): SGDLS, YYNGEE. The CDR3 nucleotides are TGTGCCAGCAGCGTAGCTCCAGGGGAGGCCTACGAGCAGTACTTC. As protein: CASSVAPGEAYEQYF.